This TCR beta chain emerged from a study of shared clonotypes between healthy human individuals. Germline V CDR1 and CDR2: MGHRA, YSYEKL. CDR3 length equals 14 residues. V lost 4 bases and J lost 8; bases outside the gene matches: 7. Clones were sequenced by immunoSEQ multiplex PCR, and TCRdb holds only the in-frame ones, with some missing. The sample carries approximately 2.5 million clones, approximately 94% recorded once. The source material was naive CD4+ T cells sorted from blood. Described subset: CD45RA+ positively selected. The chain couples TRBV4-1 to TRBJ1-5; 8 bases are shared with TRBD1. The source is a man between 18 and 35 years old in good health. This CDR3 reads CASSRPGGLEPQHF. Here the CDR3 DNA reads TGCGCCAGCAGCCGGCCAGGGGGCCTGGAGCCCCAGCATTTT.